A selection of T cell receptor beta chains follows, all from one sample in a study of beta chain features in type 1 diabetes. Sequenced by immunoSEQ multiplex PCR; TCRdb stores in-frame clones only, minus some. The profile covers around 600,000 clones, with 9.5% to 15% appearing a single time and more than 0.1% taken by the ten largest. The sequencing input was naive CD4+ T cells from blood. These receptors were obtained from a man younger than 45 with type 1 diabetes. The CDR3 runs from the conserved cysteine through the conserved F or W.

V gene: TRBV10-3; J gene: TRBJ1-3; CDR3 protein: CAITLEGFSSGNTIYF
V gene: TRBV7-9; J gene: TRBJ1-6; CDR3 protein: CASPVEGSRVNSPLHF
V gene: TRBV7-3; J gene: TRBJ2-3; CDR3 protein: CASSLLGTTTDTQYF
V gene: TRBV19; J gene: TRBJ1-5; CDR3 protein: CASSMASPGTAFNQPQHF
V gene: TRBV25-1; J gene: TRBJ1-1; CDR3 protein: CASSDISGRSEAFF
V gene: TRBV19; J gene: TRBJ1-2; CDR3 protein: CASDRTGGNYGYTF
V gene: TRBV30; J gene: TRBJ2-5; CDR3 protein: CAWTWGGLGTQYF
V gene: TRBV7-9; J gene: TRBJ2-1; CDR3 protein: CASSPDMSSYNEQFF
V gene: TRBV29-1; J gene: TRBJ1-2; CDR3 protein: CSARAGQGFYGYTF
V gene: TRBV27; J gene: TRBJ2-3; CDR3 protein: CASSLRGLPDTQYF
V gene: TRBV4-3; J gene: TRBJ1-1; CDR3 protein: CASSQEWDRGWNTEAFF